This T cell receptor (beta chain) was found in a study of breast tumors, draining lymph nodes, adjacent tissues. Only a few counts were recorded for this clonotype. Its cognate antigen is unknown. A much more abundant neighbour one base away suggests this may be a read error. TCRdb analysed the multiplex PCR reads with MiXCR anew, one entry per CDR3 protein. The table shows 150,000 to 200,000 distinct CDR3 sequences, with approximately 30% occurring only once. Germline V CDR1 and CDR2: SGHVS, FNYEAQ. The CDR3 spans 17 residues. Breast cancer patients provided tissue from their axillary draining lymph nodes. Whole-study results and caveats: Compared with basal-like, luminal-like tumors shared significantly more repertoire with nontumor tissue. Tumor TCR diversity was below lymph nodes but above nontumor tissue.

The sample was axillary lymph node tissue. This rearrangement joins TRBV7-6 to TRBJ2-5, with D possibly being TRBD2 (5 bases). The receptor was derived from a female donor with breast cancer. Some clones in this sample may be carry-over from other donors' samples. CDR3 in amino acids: CASSLVPSGIHQEPQYF. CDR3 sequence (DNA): TGTGCCAGCAGCTTAGTCCCAAGCGGCATTCACCAAGAGCCCCAGTACTTC.